The T cell receptor (beta chain) under discussion was sequenced for a study of fetal regulatory T cell absence and autoimmunity (dated by TCRdb to 2016 to 2017). Broadly, across the study: Exocrine pancreas autoimmunity was observed in the IPEX patients in the absence of clinical diabetes. The full study reports these points: TRB gene family usage was found to be broadly similar between cord blood and pancreas and to resemble published neonatal and adult repertoires. The oligoclonal enrichment was interpreted as supporting antigen-driven autoimmunity in the pancreas before birth in IPEX syndrome. The TCR compartment showed significant oligoclonal enrichment in pancreas versus cord blood, with some top clones over 85-fold enriched.

Genomic DNA from frozen pancreas tissue was processed for repertoire sequencing. The DNeasy Blood and Tissue Kit was used to extract roughly 1.8-3.3 ug of genomic DNA from umbilical cord blood or frozen pancreas. Amplification and barcoding of TCRbeta CDR3 regions were carried out by two-step multiplex PCR on the immunoSEQ human TCRbeta survey platform. Libraries were sequenced on Illumina instruments, with IgH sequenced in parallel from the same samples. The published analysis was carried out like this. Raw reads were filtered against IMGT V, D, J definitions and were binned using a nearest-neighbor algorithm so that PCR and sequencing errors were removed. Clones were defined by identical nucleotide sequence; differential abundance between tissues used per-clone Fisher exact tests with pFDR threshold p<0.01. A minimum inclusion filter of 10 in either sample excluded clones with frequencies too low for statistical inference. The immunoSEQ Analyzer was used for pairwise clonal comparisons, while IMGT tools were used to assess gene family usage. Sourced from immuneACCESS, this table was stored by TCRdb with only in-frame sequences that have V and J called. A share of the clones is absent; for the studies checked, an unresolved V gene accounts for under half, and the remainder has no known explanation. Clone size and V and J calls were adopted from that table, with D and trimming inferred from the DNA. The sample includes about 95,000 clones, with approximately 75% observed a single time. The ten largest clones take up 1.5% to 2% of the sample.

V has 4 bases trimmed and J has 6 bases trimmed; junction bases matching no gene number 8. Reading from cysteine to phenylalanine, the CDR3 counts 14 amino acids. Only the CDR3 DNA is retained, 42 bases long and in frame from the first base. The germline V gene supplies CDR1 SGHVS and CDR2 FNYEAQ. This clone showed up just once. This clone's antigen is unknown. No base-level quality is on record; no much larger clone is a single base apart. The chain is assembled from TRBV7-6 and TRBJ1-2; 7 nucleotides in the junction match TRBD1. The specimen was pancreas tissue. This clonotype originated in a male donor with IPEX syndrome. The CDR3 reads as follows: CASSSTDRADGYTF. Read as DNA, the sequence is TGTGCCAGCAGCTCTACTGACAGGGCGGATGGCTACACCTTC.